This TCR beta chain was identified during a study of blood T cell repertoires in COVID-19. Across the whole study: T cells, B-cell-depleted T cells, or PBMCs provided the cDNA or gDNA that served as material.

This clone was observed a handful of times. In the authors' methods: The authors estimated nucleated cell counts from reference gene primer amplification. Profiling relied on immunoSEQ multiplex PCR, and the TCRdb table lists in-frame clones only, not all of them. V and J calls and clone size are copied from that table; D and trimming were computed from the DNA. The data hold about 69,000 clones, with around three quarters observed a single time. This CDR3 has 19 residues. Looked up from germline, CDR1 is SGHTA and CDR2 is FQGTGA. The V gene end was trimmed by 4 bases and the J gene end by 5 bases; junction bases not matched to a gene: 18.

The source is a man between 60 and 70 years old with acute or convalescent COVID-19. The J gene is TRBJ1-2, the V gene TRBV7-3, with TRBD1 identical over 11 bases. The sequencing input was peripheral blood. The CDR3 here is CASSSTPGTGGSKGYGYTF. The CDR3 bases are TGTGCCAGCAGCTCGACGCCCGGGACAGGGGGAAGCAAGGGATATGGCTACACCTTC. The entire variable domain, with the rest obtained from reference TRBV7-3 and TRBJ1-2, is as follows: GAGVSQTPSNKVTEKGKYVELRCDPISGHTALYWYRQSLGQGPEFLIYFQGTGAADDSGLPNDRFFAVRPEGSVSTLKIQRTERGDSAVYLCASSSTPGTGGSKGYGYTFGSGTRLTVV.